The entry that follows covers one T cell receptor (beta chain) sequence. The record originates from a study of blood T cell repertoires in COVID-19. Looking at the study overall: Italy, Spain and the United States were the sources of the convalescent and acute COVID-19 samples.

Participants were aged about 18 to 100 years from approximately 23 US areas. Within 2 weeks of study entry, exposed participants had contacted a PCR-confirmed or clinician-diagnosed COVID-19 case. Per the original methods: Amplification of reference gene primers was used by the study to estimate nucleated cell counts. TCRdb's table, derived via immunoSEQ multiplex PCR, lists solely in-frame clones and lacks some. The V and J calls and clone size were taken over from that table, and D and trimming were inferred from the DNA. The sample lists around 250,000 clones, approximately 90% occurring once. V was clipped by 4 bases and J by 2 bases; unmatched bases: 5. The CDR3 has 15 amino acids. In germline, CDR1 is SGHRS, CDR2 YFSETQ.

This receptor was obtained from a man between 45 and 60 years old who had been exposed to COVID-19. The chain links TRBV5-1 to TRBJ2-1; 8 bases map to TRBD2. Specimen: PBMCs or T cells enriched from blood (not recorded which). CDR3 coding DNA: TGCGCCAGCAGCGACCGGGGGGGTCCCTACAATGAGCAGTTCTTC. Its protein is CASSDRGGPYNEQFF.